The present T cell receptor (beta chain) was sequenced within a study of shared clonotypes between healthy human individuals. Whole-study results and caveats: Clonotypes shared by all four donors outscored non-shared clonotypes in generation probability. Blood was the sole source, and tissue repertoires probably differ.

Positively selected for CCR7, the CD45RO-negative cells used as naive CD8 cells excluded terminally differentiated effector memory CD45RA+ cells. Nashville, Tennessee was home to all donors, who were Caucasian adults. Points on this clone: Its antigen is not identified.

Here immunoSEQ multiplex PCR was the method, and the copy in TCRdb shows in-frame clones only, minus some. The sample records a few hundred thousand clones, 95% being singletons. This CDR3 has 14 amino acids. V was shortened by 5 bases and J by 10 bases, with 21 bases between the two germline ends. Germline V gene lookup returns CDR1 SGHAT and CDR2 FQNNGV. The genes are TRBV11-2 and TRBJ2-7, with a tentative D call TRBD2 (5 bases). The sequence derives from a woman aged 25 to 45 in good health. The material sequenced was naive CD8+ T cells sorted from blood. CDR3 coding DNA: TGTGCCAGCAGCCCCCATTCGGGGTCGGATTTACAGTACTTC. This encodes CASSPHSGSDLQYF.